This TCR beta chain stems from a study of shared clonotypes between healthy human individuals. Study findings and constraints: What naive subsets generally showed was a larger estimated richness than memory subsets showed. Among donors, the sharing of clonotypes was expected to be influenced by sequencing depth.

Comments on this clone: Its antigen is unknown.

Sequencing was performed with immunoSEQ multiplex PCR; in TCRdb, only in-frame clones are kept and a portion is missing. The sample yields around 240,000 clones, 65% seen once. A CD45RA-negative memory subset and a CD45RA+ naive subset were separated from the CD4+ cells. This clonotype was obtained from a young man in good health. The sequenced sample was memory CD4+ T cells sorted from blood. Subset given: CD45RA-negative fraction.

CDR3 sequence: CATSRGMALDTQYF. As DNA, the CDR3 is TGTGCCACCAGCAGAGGGATGGCATTGGATACGCAGTATTTT. This sequence joins TRBV15 and TRBJ2-3; D gene ambiguous. Germline CDR1 is LNHNV and CDR2 is YYDKDF (reference sequence). V dropped 1 base and J dropped 6 bases, with 11 bases sitting between them. The CDR3 sequence is 14 residues long. Using reference TRBV15 and TRBJ2-3 for the parts outside the CDR3, the full variable domain is DAMVIQNPRYQVTQFGKPVTLSCSQTLNHNVMYWYQQKSSQAPKLLFHYYDKDFNNEADTPDNFQSRRPNTSFCFLDIRSPGLGDTAMYLCATSRGMALDTQYFGPGTRLTVL.